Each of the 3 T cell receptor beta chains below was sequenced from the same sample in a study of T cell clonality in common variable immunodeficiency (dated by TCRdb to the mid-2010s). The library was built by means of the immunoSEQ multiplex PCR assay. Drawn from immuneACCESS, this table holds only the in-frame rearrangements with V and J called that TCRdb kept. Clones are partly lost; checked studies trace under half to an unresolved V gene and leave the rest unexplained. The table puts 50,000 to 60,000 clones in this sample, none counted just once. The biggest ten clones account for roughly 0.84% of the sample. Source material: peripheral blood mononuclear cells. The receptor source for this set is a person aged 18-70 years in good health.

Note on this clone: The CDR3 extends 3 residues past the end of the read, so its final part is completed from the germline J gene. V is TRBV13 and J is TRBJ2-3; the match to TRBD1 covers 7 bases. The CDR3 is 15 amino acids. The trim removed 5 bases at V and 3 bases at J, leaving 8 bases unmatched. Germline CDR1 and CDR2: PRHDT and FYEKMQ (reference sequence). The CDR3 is CASSLDRAPTDTQYF. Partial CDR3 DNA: TGTGCCAGCAGCCTAGACAGGGCTCCGACAGATACG.

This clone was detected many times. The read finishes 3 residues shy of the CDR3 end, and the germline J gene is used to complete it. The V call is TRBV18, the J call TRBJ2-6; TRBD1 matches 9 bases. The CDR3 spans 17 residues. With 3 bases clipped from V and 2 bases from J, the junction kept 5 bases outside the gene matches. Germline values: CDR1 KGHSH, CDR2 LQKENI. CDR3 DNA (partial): TGTGCCAGCTCACCTGGGACAGGGTCCCCTGGGGCCAACGTC. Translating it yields CASSPGTGSPGANV. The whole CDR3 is CASSPGTGSPGANVLTF.

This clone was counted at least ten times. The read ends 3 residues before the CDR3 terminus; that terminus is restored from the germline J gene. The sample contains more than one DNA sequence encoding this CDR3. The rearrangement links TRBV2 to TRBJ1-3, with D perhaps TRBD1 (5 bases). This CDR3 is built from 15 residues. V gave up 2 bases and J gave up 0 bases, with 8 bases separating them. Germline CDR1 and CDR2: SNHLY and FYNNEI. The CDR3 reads CASSERGFSGNTIYF. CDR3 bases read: TGTGCCAGCAGTGAAAGGGGATTCTCTGGAAACACC. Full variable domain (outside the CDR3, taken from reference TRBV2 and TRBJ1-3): EPEVTQTPSHQVTQMGQEVILRCVPISNHLYFYWYRQILGQKVEFLVSFYNNEISEKSEIFDDQFSVERPDGSNFTLKIRSTKLEDSAMYFCASSERGFSGNTIYFGEGSWLTVV.